This entry concerns a single TCR beta chain. Libraries were prepared by immunoSEQ multiplex PCR; TCRdb keeps only in-frame clonotypes and omits some of them. This sample carries around 140,000 clones, 89% of them seen once, and the ten largest clones take roughly 4.7%. The data originate from a study of T cell responses to AZD1222 COVID-19 vaccine. Trimming pared 0 bases from V and 2 bases from J, leaving 8 bases between. The CDR3 is made up of 14 amino acids. From germline, CDR1 is SGDLS and CDR2 YYNGEE. The specimen was peripheral blood, collected on day 0 of AZD1222 vaccination. The TCR comes from an adult in good health. The genes are TRBV9 and TRBJ2-5, with a tentative D call TRBD2 (5 bases). The CDR3 coding sequence is TGTGCCAGCAGCGTAGACGGGGTACAAGAGACCCAGTACTTC. As protein: CASSVDGVQETQYF.